This entry features one TCR beta chain sequence. Compared with germline, one end of the junction differs, possibly owing to a read error. This sample was included in a study of blood T cells in healthy people across ages. This CDR3 is built from 14 residues. Germline CDR1 is MGHDK and CDR2 is SYGVNS. Approximately 9 milliliters was the volume of peripheral blood drawn from each donor. Together with a sample-barcoded 5' primer, a J-beta primer mix was included in a second PCR lasting roughly 6 to 12 cycles. TCRdb re-called the 5' RACE reads with MiXCR, one entry per CDR3 protein. The sample carries about 780,000 distinct CDR3 sequences, 55% to 65% recorded once.

The clonotype originates from a man aged 25 to 40 in good health. The sample was blood. This chain links TRBV25-1 with TRBJ2-5, with D perhaps TRBD2 (5 bases). The CDR3 region has the DNA TGCCGCGGCGGGCCGCCTCCGGCGCAAGAGACCCAGTACTTC. It specifies CRGGPPPAQETQYF. Drawing the rest from reference TRBV25-1 and TRBJ2-5, the complete variable domain is EADIYQTPRYLVIGTGKKITLECSQTMGHDKMYWYQQDPGMELHLIHYSYGVNSTEKGDLSSESTVSRIRTEHFPLTLESARPSHTSQYLCRGGPPPAQETQYFGPGTRLLVL.